The entry that follows covers one T cell receptor (beta chain) sequence. The antigen is unknown. This sample was included in a study of shared clonotypes between healthy human individuals. The V end was cut by 7 bases, the J end by 3 bases, with 12 bases between. The CDR3 is made up of 13 amino acids. Germline V gene lookup returns CDR1 ENHRY and CDR2 SYGVKD. General observations from the study: Enrolling few donors narrowed the genetic and exposure-history diversity that was represented.

TCRdb's copy holds only in-frame clones and misses some; the assay was immunoSEQ multiplex PCR. Among 2,100,000 or so clones listed, about 94% were seen once. The sequenced sample consisted of naive CD4+ T cells sorted from blood. The subset here: CD45RA+ positively selected. The sequence was collected from a man younger than 30 in good health. The chain recombines TRBV10-3 with TRBJ1-1; D unclear. The chain's CDR3 is CAITPTPYTEAFF. CDR3 nucleotide sequence: TGTGCCATCACCCCGACTCCTTACACTGAAGCTTTCTTT.